These 22 T cell receptor delta chains were all obtained from the same sample, sequenced in a study of gamma-delta chains in newborns, infants, children. With CATT, TCRdb re-called clones from the reads. The data show under 7,000 delta-chain clones, roughly 10% seen once. Sequenced: blood. The receptors come from a child who was a newborn, infant or young child, either healthy, febrile or measles-vaccinated (not recorded which).

The chain joins TRDV2 to TRDJ3, with TRDD3 matching over 13 bases. CDR3 size: 19 residues. V shed 3 bases and J 5 bases; nucleotides not matched to a gene: 9. CDR1 is GEAIGNYY and CDR2 is EKD in the germline V gene. The DNA of the CDR3 is TGTGCCTGTGACCCACTGGGGGATACGCCGCGGCGGGACACCCGACAGATGTTTTTC. Translated, it gives CACDPLGDTPRRDTRQMFF.

This clone was observed a few times. The chain joins TRDV2 to TRDJ3; 11 nucleotides align to TRDD3. The length of the CDR3 is 21 residues. CDR1 GEAIGNYY and CDR2 EKD come from the germline V gene. V shed 0 bases, J shed 0 bases, and the junction held 9 bases outside the gene matches. The CDR3 DNA follows: TGTGCCTGTGACACCGGGGGGCTGGGGGATACAAGCTCCTGGGACACCCGACAGATGTTTTTC. Translated, it gives CACDTGGLGDTSSWDTRQMFF.

In its sample, this clone was seen a few times. This may be a read error: a much more frequent sequence differs by one nucleotide. The chain carries TRDV2 and TRDJ3, with TRDD3 matching 10 bases. There are 17 residues in the CDR3. The germline V gene encodes CDR1 GEAIGNYY and CDR2 EKD. The CDR3: CACDSTGGSWDARQMFF. The CDR3 DNA reads TGTGCCTGTGACAGTACTGGGGGATCCTGGGACGCCCGACAGATGTTTTTC.

Details on this clone: A far larger clone differs by one base, so this is likely a read error. Other DNA sequences within the sample encode an identical CDR3. The chain carries TRDV2 and TRDJ1, with 9 bases identical to TRDD3. The CDR3 covers 14 residues. Germline values: CDR1 GEAIGNYY, CDR2 EKD. The CDR3, as DNA: TGTGCCTGTGACGTACTGGGGGACACCGATAAACCCATCTTT. Its protein product is CACDVLGDTDKPIF.

This clone showed up just a few times. Since a much larger clone is just one base distant, this may be a read error. The chain is built from TRDV2 and TRDJ1, with 8 bases matching TRDD3. The V and J ends lost 5 bases and 0 bases, in that order; junction bases with no gene match: 13. Germline CDR1 GEAIGNYY, CDR2 EKD. CDR3 length equals 17 residues. This CDR3 reads CACGALTGGQYTDKLIF. CDR3 in DNA: TGTGCCTGTGGCGCTCTTACTGGGGGTCAGTACACCGATAAACTCATCTTT.

Remarks on this clone: Distinct nucleotide sequences in the sample also encode this CDR3. The chain links TRDV2 to TRDJ3; 12 bases map to TRDD3. The germline V gene has CDR1 GEAIGNYY and CDR2 EKD. This CDR3 has 19 residues. J lost 0 bases, V lost 1 base, and 3 bases had no gene match. The CDR3 nucleotides are TGTGCCTGTGACACTCTACTGGGGGATACCTCCTGGGACACCCGACAGATGTTTTTC. Translating it yields CACDTLLGDTSWDTRQMFF.

Turning to this clone: This sample also contains other DNA sequences that code for the same CDR3. J is TRDJ3 and V is TRDV2, with 9 positions matching TRDD3. The ends lost 3 bases at V and 5 bases at J; junction bases unmatched: 16. CDR3 length: 20 amino acids. Germline CDR1 reads GEAIGNYY; CDR2 reads EKD. The CDR3: CACDSLLGDKRGRDTRQMFF. The CDR3 nucleotides read TGTGCCTGTGACTCCTTATTGGGGGATAAGCGCGGTCGGGACACCCGACAGATGTTTTTC.

This chain connects TRDV2 to TRDJ1; 13 nucleotides match TRDD3. From germline, CDR1 is GEAIGNYY and CDR2 EKD. The trim removed 1 base at V and 8 bases at J, leaving 12 bases unmatched. CDR3 length equals 17 residues. DNA for the CDR3: TGTGCCTGTGACACGTCCTACGGAGTACTGGGGGATACGAAACTCATCTTT. This translates into CACDTSYGVLGDTKLIF.

In its sample, this clone ranks as medium-sized. The sample has other DNA sequences that encode this CDR3 too. Here the CDR3 reads CACDTGGIGRLTLSWDTRQMFF. CDR3 bases: TGTGCCTGTGACACCGGCGGGATTGGGCGATTAACTCTCTCCTGGGACACCCGACAGATGTTTTTC. The chain recombines TRDV2 with TRDJ3; the D gene is possibly TRDD3 (5 bases). Germline matching of the DNA provided the J gene here, since TCRdb leaves it blank. The germline gives CDR1 GEAIGNYY, CDR2 EKD. With 0 bases removed from V and 0 bases from J, the gap between germline ends came to 23 bases. This CDR3 is built from 22 residues.

Here the J gene is TRDJ1 and the V gene is not called; the tabulated D call, TRDD3, remains unverified against the DNA. This CDR3 is built from 21 residues. The CDR3, as DNA: TGTGCCTGTGACGCCCTGGGGGATACAACTCAACCCCTTCTCTACACCGATAAACTCATCTTT. Amino acid sequence: CACDALGDTTQPLLYTDKLIF.

Comment on this clone: The junction departs from germline at one end; a sequencing error may be responsible. V usage is TRDV2 and J usage is TRDJ3; 7 nucleotides match TRDD3. TCRdb lists no J gene, so it was determined here by aligning the DNA to germline. The germline V gene has CDR1 GEAIGNYY and CDR2 EKD. The CDR3 spans 21 residues. CDR3 residues: CACDTGGGFTASSWDTRKMFF. In nucleotides, the CDR3 is TGTGCCTGTGACACCGGCGGGGGATTTACTGCGAGCTCCTGGGACACCCGAAAGATGTTTTTC.

The chain carries TRDV2 and TRDJ1, with a possible D match to TRDD3 (6 bases). CDR3 size: 16 residues. The ends were cut back, 0 bases at V and 4 bases at J, with 17 bases in the middle. CDR1 and CDR2 (germline): GEAIGNYY, EKD. In DNA, the CDR3 is TGTGCCTGTGACACCGTTGGGGGGGAGTCGTTCGATAAACTCATCTTT. Its protein product is CACDTVGGESFDKLIF.

This clone was recorded a few times. A read error is likely here: a far larger clone is one base away. Other DNA sequences of this sample code for an identical CDR3. V and J are TRDV2 and TRDJ1; TRDD3 matches 10 bases. Trimming cost V 4 bases and J 3 bases; bases outside gene matches: 16. This CDR3 region has 18 residues. From germline, CDR1 is GEAIGNYY and CDR2 EKD. The CDR3 DNA reads as TGTGCCTGTGAGTCCCTTAGTACTGGGGGATTCCGTTCCGATAAACTCATCTTT. Protein product: CACESLSTGGFRSDKLIF.

This clone was found a few times. The CDR3 coding sequence is TGTGCCTGTGACGCCCTAGGGGAGTCAAGCACTGGGGGATATAACACCGATAAACTCATCTTT. The encoded protein is CACDALGESSTGGYNTDKLIF. The chain couples TRDV2 to TRDJ1, with TRDD3 matching over 11 bases. The CDR3 runs to 21 residues. Germline-derived CDR1 and CDR2 are GEAIGNYY and EKD. V was pared by 3 bases and J by 0 bases, with 20 bases of the junction left unmatched.

The table lists this clone with a few counts. Since a far larger clone is one base different, this is likely a read error. Other DNA sequences of this sample code for an identical CDR3. The chain is built from TRDV2 and TRDJ1, with TRDD3 identical over 10 bases. V shed 2 bases, J shed 2 bases, and the junction held 1 base outside the gene matches. The CDR3 covers 14 residues. Looked up from germline, CDR1 is GEAIGNYY and CDR2 is EKD. The CDR3 nucleotides are TGTGCCTGTGACAGACTGGGGGATACCGATAAACTCATCTTT. It is translated as CACDRLGDTDKLIF.

This clone was counted a few times. V is TRDV2 and J is TRDJ3, with TRDD3 matching 8 bases. V lost 3 bases and J lost 0; bases outside the gene matches: 6. From germline, CDR1 is GEAIGNYY and CDR2 EKD. CDR3 length: 18 amino acids. The CDR3 is CACDVLGGSSWDTRQMFF. Written as DNA, the CDR3 is TGTGCCTGTGACGTACTGGGGGGGAGCTCCTGGGACACCCGACAGATGTTTTTC.

This clone was counted a few times. The chain carries TRDV2 and TRDJ1; TRDD3 aligns across 13 bases. V shed 0 bases, J shed 3 bases, and the junction held 3 bases outside the gene matches. Germline CDR1 reads GEAIGNYY; CDR2 reads EKD. This CDR3 is 16 amino acids long. CDR3 residues: CACDTFTGGYADKLIF. In DNA, the CDR3 is TGTGCCTGTGACACCTTTACTGGGGGATACGCCGATAAACTCATCTTT.

The V and J genes are TRDV2 and TRDJ1; 8 positions match TRDD3. Germline assignment: CDR1 GEAIGNYY and CDR2 EKD. This CDR3 region has 18 residues. V lost 3 bases, J lost 0 bases, and 14 bases stayed unmatched. The CDR3 spells CACDPLAGGGSDTDKLIF. The CDR3 DNA follows: TGTGCCTGTGACCCTCTAGCGGGTGGGGGATCCGACACCGATAAACTCATCTTT.

By sample fraction, this clone is medium-sized. Distinct nucleotide sequences in the sample also encode this CDR3. The rearrangement joins TRDV2 to TRDJ3; TRDD3 might be the D (5 bases). Trimming removed 0 bases at V and 0 bases at J, with 11 bases between. Germline lookup yields CDR1 GEAIGNYY and CDR2 EKD. The CDR3 totals 18 residues. The DNA of the CDR3 is TGTGCCTGTGACACCTGGGGTACAAGCTCCTGGGACACCCGACAGATGTTTTTC. This gives the protein CACDTWGTSSWDTRQMFF.

This clone was recorded a few times. The chain links TRDV2 to TRDJ1; TRDD3 aligns across 10 bases. Per germline, CDR1 GEAIGNYY and CDR2 EKD. The trim removed 1 base at V and 3 bases at J, leaving 10 bases unmatched. The CDR3 contains 17 residues. CDR3 residues: CACDTLLGDNRSDKLIF. CDR3 in DNA: TGTGCCTGTGACACTCTGCTGGGGGATAACAGGTCCGATAAACTCATCTTT.

In regard to this clone: The same CDR3 arises from other DNA sequences in this sample as well. The J gene is TRDJ1, the V gene TRDV2; 12 nucleotides agree with TRDD3. V was clipped by 4 bases and J by 0 bases; unmatched bases: 5. The CDR3 sequence is 16 residues long. Germline V gene lookup returns CDR1 GEAIGNYY and CDR2 EKD. In DNA form, the CDR3 reads TGTGCCTGTGATGTACTGGGGGATACCCACACCGATAAACTCATCTTT. Its protein product is CACDVLGDTHTDKLIF.

Regarding this clone: The sample contains more than one DNA sequence encoding this CDR3. The chain employs TRDV2 and TRDJ1, with 10 bases identical to TRDD3. The ends lost 7 bases at V and 2 bases at J; junction bases unmatched: 21. The germline CDR1 and CDR2 sequences are GEAIGNYY and EKD. The CDR3 length is 19 residues. CDR3 loop: CACDVLAGLGDIRTDKLIF. In DNA form, the CDR3 reads TGTGCCTGCGACGTCCTCGCGGGGCTGGGGGATATCCGTACCGATAAACTCATCTTT.